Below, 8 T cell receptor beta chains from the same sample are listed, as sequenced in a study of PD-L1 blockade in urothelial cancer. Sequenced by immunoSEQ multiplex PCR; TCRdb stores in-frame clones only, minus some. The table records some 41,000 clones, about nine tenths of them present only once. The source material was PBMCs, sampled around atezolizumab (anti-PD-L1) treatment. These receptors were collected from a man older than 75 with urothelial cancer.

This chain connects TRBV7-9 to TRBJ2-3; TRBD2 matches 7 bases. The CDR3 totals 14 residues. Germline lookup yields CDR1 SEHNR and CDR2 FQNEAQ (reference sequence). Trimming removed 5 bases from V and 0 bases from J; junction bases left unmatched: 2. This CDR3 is CASSPSGSTDTQYF. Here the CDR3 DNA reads TGTGCCAGCAGCCCTAGCGGCAGCACAGATACGCAGTATTTT.

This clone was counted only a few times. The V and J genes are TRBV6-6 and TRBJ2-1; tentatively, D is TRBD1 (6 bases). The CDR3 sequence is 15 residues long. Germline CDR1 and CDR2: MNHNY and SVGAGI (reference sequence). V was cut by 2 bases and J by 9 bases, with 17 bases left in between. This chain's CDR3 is CASSYALTGMGEQFF. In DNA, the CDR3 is TGTGCCAGCAGTTACGCCCTCACAGGGATGGGTGAGCAGTTCTTC.

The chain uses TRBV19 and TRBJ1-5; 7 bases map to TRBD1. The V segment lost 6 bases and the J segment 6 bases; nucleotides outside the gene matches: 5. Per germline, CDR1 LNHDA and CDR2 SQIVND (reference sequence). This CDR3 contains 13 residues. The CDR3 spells CASRTGWGQPQHF. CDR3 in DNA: TGTGCCAGTAGGACAGGGTGGGGTCAGCCCCAGCATTTT.

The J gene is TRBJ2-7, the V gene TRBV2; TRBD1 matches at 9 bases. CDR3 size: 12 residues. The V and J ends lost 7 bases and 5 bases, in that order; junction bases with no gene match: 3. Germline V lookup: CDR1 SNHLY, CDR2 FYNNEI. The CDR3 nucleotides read TGTGCCAGCATGGACAGGGGAGACGAGCAGTACTTC. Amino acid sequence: CASMDRGDEQYF. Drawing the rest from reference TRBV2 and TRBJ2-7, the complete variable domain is EPEVTQTPSHQVTQMGQEVILRCVPISNHLYFYWYRQILGQKVEFLVSFYNNEISEKSEIFDDQFSVERPDGSNFTLKIRSTKLEDSAMYFCASMDRGDEQYFGPGTRLTVT.

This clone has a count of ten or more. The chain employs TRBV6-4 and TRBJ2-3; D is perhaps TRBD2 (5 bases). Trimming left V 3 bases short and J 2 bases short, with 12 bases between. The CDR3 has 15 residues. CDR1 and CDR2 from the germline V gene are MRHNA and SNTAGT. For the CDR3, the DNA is TGTGCCAGCAGTGAGAGGGAGACTGACACAGATACGCAGTATTTT. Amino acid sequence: CASSERETDTDTQYF.

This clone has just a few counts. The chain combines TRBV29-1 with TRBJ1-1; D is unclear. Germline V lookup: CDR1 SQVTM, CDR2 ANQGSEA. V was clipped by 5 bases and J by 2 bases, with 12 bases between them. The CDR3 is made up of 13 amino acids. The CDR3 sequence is CSVKGRQNTEAFF. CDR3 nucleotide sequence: TGCAGCGTTAAAGGCAGGCAAAACACTGAAGCTTTCTTT.

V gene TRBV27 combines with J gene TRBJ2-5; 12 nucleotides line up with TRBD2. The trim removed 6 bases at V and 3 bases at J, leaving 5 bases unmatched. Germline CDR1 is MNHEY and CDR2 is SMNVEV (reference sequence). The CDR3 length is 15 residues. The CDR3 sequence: CASSQGLAGKETQYF. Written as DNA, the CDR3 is TGTGCCAGCAGCCAAGGACTAGCGGGGAAAGAGACCCAGTACTTC.

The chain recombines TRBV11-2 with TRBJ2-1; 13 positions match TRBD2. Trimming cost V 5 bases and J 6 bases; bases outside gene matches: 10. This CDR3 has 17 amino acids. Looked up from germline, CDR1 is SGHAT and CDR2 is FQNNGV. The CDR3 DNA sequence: TGTGCCAGCAGCATCCGACTAGCGGGAGGTCTGGGCAATGAGCAGTTCTTC. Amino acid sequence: CASSIRLAGGLGNEQFF.